This entry concerns a single TCR beta chain. Germline assignment: CDR1 DFQATT and CDR2 SNEGSKA (reference sequence). The V segment lost 4 bases and the J segment 3 bases; nucleotides outside the gene matches: 2. CDR3 length: 12 amino acids. TCRdb ran MiXCR on the RT-PCR reads and lists one entry per CDR3 protein. The sample shows roughly 500,000 distinct CDR3 sequences, around 25% of them seen only once. The sample is drawn from a study of response to subunit inactivated influenza vaccine. The source was CD4+ T cells sorted from PBMCs, collected 4 to 6 days after vaccination. The chain has TRBV20-1 and TRBJ2-5, with TRBD1 matching over 7 bases. The source is a man aged 45-65 years who received an inactivated influenza vaccine. The CDR3 here is CSAMTGKETQYF. CDR3 nucleotides: TGCAGTGCTATGACAGGGAAAGAGACCCAGTACTTC.